A single sample is the source of the 20 T cell receptor beta chains below, sequenced in a study of molecular identifiers for immune sequencing clone quantification. MiXCR was run by TCRdb on the PCR reads, yielding one entry per CDR3 protein. This sample has about 330,000 distinct CDR3 sequences, with roughly a quarter found just once. Specimen: naive CD8+ T cells from blood, with Jurkat cell RNA spiked in. Subset in this sample: FACS-sorted CD8+CD4-CCR7+CD45RA+ naive T cells. The receptors here all came from a human donor in good health. Some libraries in this study had Jurkat cell RNA spiked in.

The CDR3 DNA reads as TGCGCCAGCAGCCAAGGGGTATACAATGAGCAGTTCTTC. It is translated as CASSQGVYNEQFF. V usage is TRBV4-3 and J usage is TRBJ2-1; D gene unclear. Germline CDR1 and CDR2: LGHNA and YSLEER. The CDR3 is made up of 13 amino acids. V shed 1 base and J shed 4 bases, with 5 bases lying between them.

This clonotype has only a few counts. The rearrangement links TRBV20-1 to TRBJ2-3; no definite D call. V was pared by 6 bases and J by 0 bases, with 13 bases between. CDR1 and CDR2 (germline): DFQATT, SNEGSKA (reference sequence). The CDR3 totals 14 residues. This chain's CDR3 is CSAADPPSTDTQYF. The CDR3, as DNA: TGCAGTGCAGCTGACCCTCCCAGCACAGATACGCAGTATTTT.

The chain combines TRBV15 with TRBJ2-2; 7 nucleotides line up with TRBD1. CDR1 is LNHNV and CDR2 is YYDKDF in the germline V gene (reference sequence). This CDR3 is 16 amino acids long. V was pared by 5 bases and J by 6 bases, with 12 bases of the junction left unmatched. CDR3 amino acids: CATSYNRGRIAGELFF. As DNA, the CDR3 is TGTGCCACCAGCTATAACAGGGGACGGATAGCCGGGGAGCTGTTTTTT.

This clonotype was counted ten times or more. The V gene is TRBV27, the J gene TRBJ2-2, with 8 bases fitting TRBD2. The CDR3 covers 16 residues. Looked up from germline, CDR1 is MNHEY and CDR2 is SMNVEV (reference sequence). The ends lost 4 bases at V and 1 base at J; junction bases unmatched: 5. In nucleotides, the CDR3 is TGTGCCAGCAGTTATATAGCGGGGTTGAACACCGGGGAGCTGTTTTTT. It yields the protein CASSYIAGLNTGELFF.

Remarks on this clonotype: A much larger clone is a single base away; this may be a read error. The gene calls are TRBV9 and TRBJ2-3; no reliable D call. Germline V CDR1 and CDR2: SGDLS, YYNGEE. The CDR3 is made up of 14 amino acids. CDR3 residues: CASRVASYSDTQYF. CDR3 DNA sequence: TGTGCCAGCAGGGTAGCTTCCTACTCAGATACGCAGTATTTT.

The table lists this clonotype with a few counts. The chain uses TRBV24-1 and TRBJ2-3; 9 bases are a match to TRBD2. Germline V gene lookup returns CDR1 KGHDR and CDR2 SFDVKD. V trimming: 2 bases; J trimming: 0 bases; junction bases outside the gene matches: 2. CDR3 size: 16 residues. This CDR3 is CATSDSSGDSTDTQYF. The CDR3 DNA reads as TGTGCCACCAGTGATTCTAGCGGGGATAGCACAGATACGCAGTATTTT.

In regard to this clonotype: Being one base from a much bigger clone, this may be a read error. The chain uses TRBV4-3 and TRBJ1-5; no definite D call. Germline V gene lookup returns CDR1 LGHNA and CDR2 YSLEER. This CDR3 spans 15 amino acids. The CDR3 spells CASSQDRVSNQPQRF. The CDR3 nucleotides read TGCGCCAGCAGCCAAGATAGAGTTAGCAATCAGCCCCAGCGTTTT.

This clonotype has at least ten counts. The rearrangement joins TRBV2 to TRBJ1-5; D might be TRBD1 (5 bases). Looked up from germline, CDR1 is SNHLY and CDR2 is FYNNEI. The CDR3 length is 14 residues. V lost 6 bases to trimming and J lost 0 bases, with 9 bases between them. The CDR3 DNA sequence: TGTGCCAGCAGCGAGGGGTATAGCAATCAGCCCCAGCATTTT. It codes for CASSEGYSNQPQHF.

This clonotype was recorded a few times. The J gene is TRBJ2-1, the V gene TRBV11-2; maybe TRBD2 (6 bases). Germline CDR1 and CDR2: SGHAT and FQNNGV. V lost 0 bases and J lost 6, with 24 bases in between. The CDR3 is 19 amino acids. CDR3 region: CASSLEDLGGALPSNEQFF. CDR3 sequence (DNA): TGTGCCAGCAGCTTAGAGGATTTGGGAGGAGCGCTTCCCTCCAATGAGCAGTTCTTC.

V usage is TRBV13 and J usage is TRBJ2-1; 11 positions agree with TRBD2. This CDR3 comprises 16 residues. J was trimmed by 3 bases and V by 6 bases; bases with no gene match: 7. The V gene's germline CDR1 is PRHDT and CDR2 FYEKMQ (reference sequence). The CDR3 sequence: CASRDSGGASYNEQFF. CDR3 in DNA: TGTGCCAGCAGGGATAGCGGGGGGGCCAGCTACAATGAGCAGTTCTTC. Using reference TRBV13 and TRBJ2-1 for the parts outside the CDR3, the full variable domain is AAGVIQSPRHLIKEKRETATLKCYPIPRHDTVYWYQQGPGQDPQFLISFYEKMQSDKGSIPDRFSAQQFSDYHSELNMSSLELGDSALYFCASRDSGGASYNEQFFGPGTRLTVL.

For this clonotype: A much larger clone lies one base from this, so it may be a read error. This sequence joins TRBV7-8 and TRBJ2-6, with D perhaps TRBD1 (5 bases). CDR1 and CDR2 from the germline V gene are SGHVS and FQNEAQ. This CDR3 comprises 18 residues. Here the CDR3 DNA reads TGTGCCAGCAGCTTCCTGGTCGGGCAGAGCTCTGGGGCCAACGTCCCGACTTTC. This gives the protein CASSFLVGQSSGANVPTF.

Worth noting for this clonotype: Because it lacks the conserved phenylalanine or tryptophan at the end, this CDR3 is likely a read error. The CDR3 DNA follows: TGTGCCAGCAGTGAACGGTACGAATGGCTCGAGCAGTACCTC. Its protein is CASSERYEWLEQYL. The chain carries TRBV6-1 and TRBJ2-7; the D is unclear. The CDR3 covers 14 residues. Trimming removed 2 bases from V and 6 bases from J, with 14 bases in between. Germline assignment: CDR1 MNHNS and CDR2 SASEGT.

In the case of this clonotype: A read error is possible here, since a much larger clone lies one base away. The rearrangement uses TRBV19 and TRBJ2-5; TRBD1 matches 7 bases. This CDR3 is built from 12 residues. In germline, CDR1 is LNHDA, CDR2 SQIVND (reference sequence). In nucleotides, the CDR3 is TGTGCCAGGGGACAGTTCCAAGAGCCCCAGTACTTC. Amino acid sequence: CARGQFQEPQYF.

At least ten counts were recorded for this clonotype. The chain recombines TRBV5-6 with TRBJ2-3; the D is unclear. Germline-derived CDR1 and CDR2 are SGHDT and YYEEEE. With 0 bases removed from V and 0 bases from J, the gap between germline ends came to 5 bases. The CDR3 extends over 14 amino acids. This chain's CDR3 is CASSLARSTDTQYF. The CDR3 DNA follows: TGTGCCAGCAGCTTGGCCAGAAGCACAGATACGCAGTATTTT.

The chain carries TRBV4-3 and TRBJ2-7; D perhaps matches TRBD1 (5 bases). The CDR3 has 15 residues. The ends were cut back, 0 bases at V and 3 bases at J, with 12 bases in the middle. Germline V gene sequence: CDR1 LGHNA, CDR2 YSLEER. The CDR3 region is CASSQERKGIYEQYF. CDR3 bases: TGCGCCAGCAGCCAAGAGAGGAAGGGGATCTACGAGCAGTACTTC.

This clonotype was detected a few times. V and J are TRBV7-8 and TRBJ2-3; tentatively, D is TRBD2 (7 bases). V lost 4 bases, J lost 6 bases, and 17 bases lay in between. This CDR3 spans 15 amino acids. Looked up from germline, CDR1 is SGHVS and CDR2 is FQNEAQ. The CDR3 region has the DNA TGTGCCAGCAGCTGGGGGGGGGGCAGGGCGGATACGCAGTATTTT. This codes for CASSWGGGRADTQYF.

To note about this clonotype: This could be a read error, since a much larger clone is one nucleotide away. The gene calls are TRBV5-3 and TRBJ1-3; a possible D gene is TRBD1 (5 bases). TRBV5-3 counts as an open reading frame of uncertain function. The CDR3 is 13 amino acids. CDR3: CSSSFQGGNTIYF. The CDR3 coding sequence is TGTTCCAGCAGCTTTCAGGGAGGAAACACCATATATTTT.

A few counts support this clonotype. The chain joins TRBV28 to TRBJ1-6; unclear D gene. Germline-derived CDR1 and CDR2 are MDHEN and SYDVKM. V was pared by 4 bases and J by 10 bases, with 23 bases between. The CDR3 loop spans 17 amino acids. CDR3 nucleotides: TGTGCCAGCAGTTCCACCCCCTATAGAGCGGGCGGATCACCCCTCCACTTT. Translation: CASSSTPYRAGGSPLHF.

Details on this clonotype: This may stem from a read error, because a much larger clone lies one nucleotide away. The chain couples TRBV7-9 to TRBJ1-5; tentative D call: TRBD1 (5 bases). Trimming removed 8 bases from V and 3 bases from J, with 17 bases in between. The germline gives CDR1 SEHNR, CDR2 FQNEAQ (reference sequence). This CDR3 is 15 amino acids long. The CDR3, as DNA: TGTGCCAGCGGTCCCGAGGCAGGGTTCAATCAGCCCCAGCATTTT. It specifies CASGPEAGFNQPQHF.

About this clonotype itself: It may be a read error: a sequence one base away is much more abundant. The chain's CDR3 is CASSLEAARTVTFERYF. The CDR3, as DNA: TGTGCCAGCAGCTTAGAGGCGGCTAGGACAGTGACATTCGAGCGGTACTTC. The chain is built from TRBV7-6 and TRBJ2-7, with D perhaps TRBD1 (6 bases). The CDR3 sequence is 17 residues long. Germline V CDR1 and CDR2: SGHVS, FNYEAQ.